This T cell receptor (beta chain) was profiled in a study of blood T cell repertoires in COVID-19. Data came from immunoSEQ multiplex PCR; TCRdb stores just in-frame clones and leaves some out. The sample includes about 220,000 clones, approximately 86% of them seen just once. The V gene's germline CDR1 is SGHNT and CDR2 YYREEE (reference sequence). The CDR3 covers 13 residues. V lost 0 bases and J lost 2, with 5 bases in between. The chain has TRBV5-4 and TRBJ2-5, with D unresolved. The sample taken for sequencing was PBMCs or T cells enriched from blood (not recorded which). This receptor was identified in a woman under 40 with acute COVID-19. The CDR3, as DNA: TGTGCCAGCAGCTTGGACGGGCAAGAGACCCAGTACTTC. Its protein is CASSLDGQETQYF. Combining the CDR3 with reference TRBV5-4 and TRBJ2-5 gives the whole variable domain ETGVTQSPTHLIKTRGQQVTLRCSSQSGHNTVSWYQQALGQGPQFIFQYYREEENGRGNFPPRFSGLQFPNYSSELNVNALELDDSALYLCASSLDGQETQYFGPGTRLLVL.